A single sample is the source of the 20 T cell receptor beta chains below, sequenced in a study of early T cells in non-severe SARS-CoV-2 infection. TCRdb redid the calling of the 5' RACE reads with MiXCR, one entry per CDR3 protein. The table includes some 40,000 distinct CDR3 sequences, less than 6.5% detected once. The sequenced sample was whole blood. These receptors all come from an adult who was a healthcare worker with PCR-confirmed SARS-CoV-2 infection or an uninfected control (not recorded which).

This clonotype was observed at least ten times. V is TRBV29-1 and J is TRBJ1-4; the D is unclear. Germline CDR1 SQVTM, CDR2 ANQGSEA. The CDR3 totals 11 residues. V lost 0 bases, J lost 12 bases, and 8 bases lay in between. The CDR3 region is CSVEDRRELFF. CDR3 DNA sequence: TGCAGCGTTGAAGATCGAAGGGAACTGTTTTTT. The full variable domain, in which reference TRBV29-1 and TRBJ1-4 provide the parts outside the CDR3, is SAVISQKPSRDICQRGTSLTIQCQVDSQVTMMFWYRQQPGQSLTLIATANQGSEATYESGFVIDKFPISRPNLTFSTLTVSNMSPEDSSIYLCSVEDRRELFFGSGTQLSVL.

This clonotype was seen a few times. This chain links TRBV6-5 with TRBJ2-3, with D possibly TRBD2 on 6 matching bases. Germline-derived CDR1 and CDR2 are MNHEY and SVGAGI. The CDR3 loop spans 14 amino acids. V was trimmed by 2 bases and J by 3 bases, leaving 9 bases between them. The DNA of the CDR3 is TGTGCCAGCAGTTACAGGGGAGGTACAGATACGCAGTATTTT. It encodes CASSYRGGTDTQYF.

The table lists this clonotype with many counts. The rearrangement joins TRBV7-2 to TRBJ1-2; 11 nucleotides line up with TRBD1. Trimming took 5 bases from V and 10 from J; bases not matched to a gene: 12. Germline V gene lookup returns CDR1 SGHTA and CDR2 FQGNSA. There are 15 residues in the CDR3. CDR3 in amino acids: CASSPRTGGAVDYTF. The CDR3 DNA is TGTGCCAGCAGCCCGCGGACAGGGGGCGCGGTAGACTACACCTTC. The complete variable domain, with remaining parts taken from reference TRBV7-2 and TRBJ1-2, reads GAGVSQSPSNKVTEKGKDVELRCDPISGHTALYWYRQSLGQGLEFLIYFQGNSAPDKSGLPSDRFSAERTGGSVSTLTIQRTQQEDSAVYLCASSPRTGGAVDYTFGSGTRLTVV.

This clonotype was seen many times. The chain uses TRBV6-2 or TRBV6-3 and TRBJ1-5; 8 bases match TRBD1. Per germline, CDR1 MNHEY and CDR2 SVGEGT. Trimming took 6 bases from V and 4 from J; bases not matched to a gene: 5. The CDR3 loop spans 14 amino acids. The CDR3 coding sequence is TGTGCCAGCAGCTACGACAGGGGAAATCAGCCCCAGCATTTT. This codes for CASSYDRGNQPQHF.

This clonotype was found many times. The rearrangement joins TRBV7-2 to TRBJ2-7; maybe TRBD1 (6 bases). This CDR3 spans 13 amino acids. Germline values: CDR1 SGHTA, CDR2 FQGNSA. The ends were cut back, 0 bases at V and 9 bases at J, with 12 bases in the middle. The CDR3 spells CASSLAVRGGQYF. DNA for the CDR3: TGTGCCAGCAGCTTAGCGGTCAGGGGCGGGCAGTACTTC. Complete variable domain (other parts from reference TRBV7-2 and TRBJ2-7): GAGVSQSPSNKVTEKGKDVELRCDPISGHTALYWYRQSLGQGLEFLIYFQGNSAPDKSGLPSDRFSAERTGGSVSTLTIQRTQQEDSAVYLCASSLAVRGGQYFGPGTRLTVT.

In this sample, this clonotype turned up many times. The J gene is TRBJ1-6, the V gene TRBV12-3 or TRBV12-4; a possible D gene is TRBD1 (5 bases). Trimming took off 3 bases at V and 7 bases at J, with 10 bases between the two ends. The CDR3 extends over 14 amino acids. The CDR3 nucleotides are TGTGCCAGCAGTTTTTCAGGGAGGAATTCACCCCTCCACTTT. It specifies CASSFSGRNSPLHF.

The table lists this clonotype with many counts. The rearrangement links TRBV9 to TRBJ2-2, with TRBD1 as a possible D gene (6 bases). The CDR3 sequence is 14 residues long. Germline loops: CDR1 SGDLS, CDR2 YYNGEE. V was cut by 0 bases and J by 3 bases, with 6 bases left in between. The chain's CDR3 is CASSVEGDTGELFF. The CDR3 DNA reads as TGTGCCAGCAGCGTAGAGGGGGACACCGGGGAGCTGTTTTTT.

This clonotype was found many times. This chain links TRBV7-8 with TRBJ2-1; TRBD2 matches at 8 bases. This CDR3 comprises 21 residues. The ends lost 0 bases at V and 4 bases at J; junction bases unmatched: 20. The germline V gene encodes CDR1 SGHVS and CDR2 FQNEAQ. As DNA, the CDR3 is TGTGCCAGCAGCTTAGCGTTTACCAGCGGGAGTTGGGAGGGGGTTTACAATGAGCAGTTCTTC. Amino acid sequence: CASSLAFTSGSWEGVYNEQFF.

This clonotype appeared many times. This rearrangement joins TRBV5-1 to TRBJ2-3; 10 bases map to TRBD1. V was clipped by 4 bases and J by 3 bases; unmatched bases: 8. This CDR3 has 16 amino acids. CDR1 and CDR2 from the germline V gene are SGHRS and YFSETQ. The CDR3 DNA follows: TGCGCCAGCAGCACCTATGACAGGGGGCATACAGATACGCAGTATTTT. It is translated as CASSTYDRGHTDTQYF. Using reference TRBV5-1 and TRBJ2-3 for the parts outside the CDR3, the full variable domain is KAGVTQTPRYLIKTRGQQVTLSCSPISGHRSVSWYQQTPGQGLQFLFEYFSETQRNKGNFPGRFSGRQFSNSRSEMNVSTLELGDSALYLCASSTYDRGHTDTQYFGPGTRLTVL.

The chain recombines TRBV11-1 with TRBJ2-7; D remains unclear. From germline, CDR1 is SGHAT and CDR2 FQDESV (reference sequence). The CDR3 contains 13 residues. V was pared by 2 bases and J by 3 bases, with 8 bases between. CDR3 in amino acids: CASSLSQDYEQYF. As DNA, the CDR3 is TGTGCCAGCAGCTTATCTCAGGACTACGAGCAGTACTTC.

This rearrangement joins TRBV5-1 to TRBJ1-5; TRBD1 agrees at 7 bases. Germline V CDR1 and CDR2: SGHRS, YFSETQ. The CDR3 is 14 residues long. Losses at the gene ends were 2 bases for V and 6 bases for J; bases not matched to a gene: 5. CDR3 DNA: TGCGCCAGCAGCTTTGCCACAGGGGTTCAGCCCCAGCATTTT. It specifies CASSFATGVQPQHF.

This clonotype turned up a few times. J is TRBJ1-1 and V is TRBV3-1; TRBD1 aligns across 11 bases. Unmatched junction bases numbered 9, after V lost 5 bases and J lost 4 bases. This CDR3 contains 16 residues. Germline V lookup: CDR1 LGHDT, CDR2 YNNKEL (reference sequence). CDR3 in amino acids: CASSSTPGTGGTEAFF. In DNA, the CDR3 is TGTGCCAGCAGCTCCACCCCCGGGACAGGGGGCACTGAAGCTTTCTTT.

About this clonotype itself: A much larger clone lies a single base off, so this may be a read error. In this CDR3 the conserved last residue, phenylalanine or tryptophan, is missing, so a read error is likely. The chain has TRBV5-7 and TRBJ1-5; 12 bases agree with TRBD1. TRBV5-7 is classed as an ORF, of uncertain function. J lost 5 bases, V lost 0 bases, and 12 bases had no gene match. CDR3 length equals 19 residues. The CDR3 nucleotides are TGTGCCAGCAGCTTGGCCGCGGGACAGGGGGCTCTGTCTGATCAGCCCCAGCATTCT. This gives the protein CASSLAAGQGALSDQPQHS.

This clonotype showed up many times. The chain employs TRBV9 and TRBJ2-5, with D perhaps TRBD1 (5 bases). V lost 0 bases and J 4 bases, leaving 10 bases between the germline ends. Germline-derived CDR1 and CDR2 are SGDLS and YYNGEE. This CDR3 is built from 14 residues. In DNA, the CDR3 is TGTGCCAGCAGCGTAGCGTGGGGCCGAGAGACCCAGTACTTC. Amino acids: CASSVAWGRETQYF.

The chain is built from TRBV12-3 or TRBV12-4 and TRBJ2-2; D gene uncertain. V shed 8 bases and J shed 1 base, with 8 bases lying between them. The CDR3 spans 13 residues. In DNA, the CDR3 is TGTGCCAGCGCCCTGGTGAACACCGGGGAGCTGTTTTTT. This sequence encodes CASALVNTGELFF.

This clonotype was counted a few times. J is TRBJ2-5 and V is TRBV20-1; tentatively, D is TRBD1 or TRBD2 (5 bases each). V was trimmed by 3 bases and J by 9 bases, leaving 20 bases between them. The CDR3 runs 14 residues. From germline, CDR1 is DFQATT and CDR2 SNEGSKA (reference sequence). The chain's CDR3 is CSASEPREQPAQYF. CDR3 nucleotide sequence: TGCAGTGCTAGCGAGCCCAGGGAGCAACCGGCCCAGTACTTC.

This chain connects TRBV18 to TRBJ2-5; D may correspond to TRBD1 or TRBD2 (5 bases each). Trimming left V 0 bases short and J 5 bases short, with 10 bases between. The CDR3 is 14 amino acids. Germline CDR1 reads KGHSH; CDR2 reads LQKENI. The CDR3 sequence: CASSPPGTAETQYF. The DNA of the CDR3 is TGTGCCAGCTCACCACCCGGGACGGCGGAGACCCAGTACTTC.

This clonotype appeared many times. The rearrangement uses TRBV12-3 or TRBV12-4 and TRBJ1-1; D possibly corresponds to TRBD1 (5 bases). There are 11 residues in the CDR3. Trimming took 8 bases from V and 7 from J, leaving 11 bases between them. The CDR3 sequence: CASGLGGEAFF. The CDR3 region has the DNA TGTGCCAGCGGCCTCGGGGGTGAAGCTTTCTTT.

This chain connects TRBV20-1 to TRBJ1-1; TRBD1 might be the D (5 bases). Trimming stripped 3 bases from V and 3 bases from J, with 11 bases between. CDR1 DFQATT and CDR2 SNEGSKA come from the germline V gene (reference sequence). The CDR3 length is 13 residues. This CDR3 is CSASRGIDTEAFF. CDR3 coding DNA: TGCAGTGCTAGCCGGGGGATCGACACTGAAGCTTTCTTT.

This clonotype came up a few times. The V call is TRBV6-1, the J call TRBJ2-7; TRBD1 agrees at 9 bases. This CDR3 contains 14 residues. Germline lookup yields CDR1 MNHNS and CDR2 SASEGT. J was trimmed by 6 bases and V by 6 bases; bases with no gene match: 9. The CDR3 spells CASSRGQGAFEQYF. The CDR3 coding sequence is TGTGCCAGCAGCCGGGGACAGGGAGCTTTCGAGCAGTACTTC.